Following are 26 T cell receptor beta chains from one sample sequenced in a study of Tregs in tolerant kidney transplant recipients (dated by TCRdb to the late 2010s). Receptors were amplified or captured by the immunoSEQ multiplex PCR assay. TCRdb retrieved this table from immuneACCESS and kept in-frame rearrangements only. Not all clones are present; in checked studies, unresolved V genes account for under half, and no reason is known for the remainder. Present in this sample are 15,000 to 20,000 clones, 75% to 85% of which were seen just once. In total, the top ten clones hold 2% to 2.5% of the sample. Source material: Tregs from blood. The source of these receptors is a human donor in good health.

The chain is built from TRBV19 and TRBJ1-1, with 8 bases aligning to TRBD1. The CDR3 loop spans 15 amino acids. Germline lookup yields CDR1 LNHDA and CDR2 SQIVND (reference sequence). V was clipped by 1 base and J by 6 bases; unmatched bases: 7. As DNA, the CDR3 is TGTGCCAGTAGTATAGCGACAGGGGAAGTATCTGAAGCTTTCTTT. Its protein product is CASSIATGEVSEAFF.

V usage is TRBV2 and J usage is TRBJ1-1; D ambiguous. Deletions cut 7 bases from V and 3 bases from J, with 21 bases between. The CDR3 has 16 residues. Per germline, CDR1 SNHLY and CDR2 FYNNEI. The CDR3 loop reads CASTSSLGLTDTEAFF. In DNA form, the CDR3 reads TGTGCCAGCACCTCATCGCTGGGGTTAACGGACACTGAAGCTTTCTTT.

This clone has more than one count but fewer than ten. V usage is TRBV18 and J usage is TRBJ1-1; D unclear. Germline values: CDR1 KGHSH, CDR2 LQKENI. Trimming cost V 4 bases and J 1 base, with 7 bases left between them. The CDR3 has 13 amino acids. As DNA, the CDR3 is TGTGCCAGCTCACTCTCGGGGAACACTGAAGCTTTCTTT. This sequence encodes CASSLSGNTEAFF.

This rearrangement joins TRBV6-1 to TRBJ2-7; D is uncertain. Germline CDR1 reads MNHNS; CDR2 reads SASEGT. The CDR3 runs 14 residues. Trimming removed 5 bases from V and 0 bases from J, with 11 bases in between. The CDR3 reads CASSPRASSYEQYF. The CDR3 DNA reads TGTGCCAGCAGTCCTCGGGCCAGCTCCTACGAGCAGTACTTC.

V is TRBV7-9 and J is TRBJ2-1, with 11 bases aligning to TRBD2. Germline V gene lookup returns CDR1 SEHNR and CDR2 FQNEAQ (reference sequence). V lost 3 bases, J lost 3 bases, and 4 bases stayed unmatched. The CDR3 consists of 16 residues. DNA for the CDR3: TGTGCCAGCAGCTTGGTAGCGGGAGGGGACTACAATGAGCAGTTCTTC. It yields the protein CASSLVAGGDYNEQFF.

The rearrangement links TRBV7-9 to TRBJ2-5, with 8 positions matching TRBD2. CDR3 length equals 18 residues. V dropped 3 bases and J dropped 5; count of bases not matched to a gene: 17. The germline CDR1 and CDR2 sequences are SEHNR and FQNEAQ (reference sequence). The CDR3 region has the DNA TGTGCCAGCAGCTTGGGGCTGAGGGTAGCGGGACGAAGGGAGACCCAGTACTTC. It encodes CASSLGLRVAGRRETQYF. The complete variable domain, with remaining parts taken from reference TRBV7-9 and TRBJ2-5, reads DTGVSQNPRHKITKRGQNVTFRCDPISEHNRLYWYRQTLGQGPEFLTYFQNEAQLEKSRLLSDRFSAERPKGSFSTLEIQRTEQGDSAMYLCASSLGLRVAGRRETQYFGPGTRLLVL.

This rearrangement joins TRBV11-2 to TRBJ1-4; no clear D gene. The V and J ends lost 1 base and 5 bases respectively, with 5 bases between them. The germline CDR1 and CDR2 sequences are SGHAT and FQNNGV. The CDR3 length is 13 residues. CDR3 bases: TGTGCCAGCAGCTTAGGCCTAAATGAAAAACTGTTTTTT. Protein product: CASSLGLNEKLFF.

The CDR3, as DNA: TGTGCCAGCAGTGAGTCCGATCTCTTTAACACCGGGGAGCTGTTTTTT. It translates to CASSESDLFNTGELFF. The chain joins TRBV2 to TRBJ2-2; D unresolved. The CDR3 consists of 16 residues. Germline values: CDR1 SNHLY, CDR2 FYNNEI. V shed 3 bases and J shed 2 bases, with 13 bases lying between them.

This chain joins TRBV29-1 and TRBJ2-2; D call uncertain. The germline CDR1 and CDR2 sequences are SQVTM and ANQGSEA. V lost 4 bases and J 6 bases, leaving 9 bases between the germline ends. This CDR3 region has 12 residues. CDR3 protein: CSVGARSGELFF. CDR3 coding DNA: TGCAGCGTTGGGGCCAGGTCCGGGGAGCTGTTTTTT.

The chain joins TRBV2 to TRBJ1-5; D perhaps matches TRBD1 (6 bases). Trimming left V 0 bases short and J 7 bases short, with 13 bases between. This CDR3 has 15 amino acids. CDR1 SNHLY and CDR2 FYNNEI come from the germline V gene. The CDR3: CASSEALQGWQPQHF. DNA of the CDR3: TGTGCCAGCAGTGAAGCGCTTCAGGGGTGGCAGCCCCAGCATTTT.

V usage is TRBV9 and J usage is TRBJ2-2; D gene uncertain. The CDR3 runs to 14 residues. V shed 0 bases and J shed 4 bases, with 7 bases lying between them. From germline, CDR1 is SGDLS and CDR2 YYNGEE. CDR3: CASSVDIGTGELFF. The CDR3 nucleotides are TGTGCCAGCAGCGTAGATATTGGCACCGGGGAGCTGTTTTTT.

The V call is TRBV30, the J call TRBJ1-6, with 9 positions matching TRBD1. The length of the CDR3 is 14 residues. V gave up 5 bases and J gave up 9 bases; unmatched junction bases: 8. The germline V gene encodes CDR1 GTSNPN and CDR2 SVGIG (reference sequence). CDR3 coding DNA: TGTGCCTGGGACTCCGGGACAGGGAGTTCACCCCTCCACTTT. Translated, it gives CAWDSGTGSSPLHF.

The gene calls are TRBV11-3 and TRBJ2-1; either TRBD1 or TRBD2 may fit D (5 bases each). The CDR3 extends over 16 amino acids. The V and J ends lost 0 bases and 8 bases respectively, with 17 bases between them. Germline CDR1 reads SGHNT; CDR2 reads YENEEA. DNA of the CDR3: TGTGCCAGCAGCTTAGAGTGGGACGGTTTTGTCGATGAGCAGTTCTTC. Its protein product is CASSLEWDGFVDEQFF.

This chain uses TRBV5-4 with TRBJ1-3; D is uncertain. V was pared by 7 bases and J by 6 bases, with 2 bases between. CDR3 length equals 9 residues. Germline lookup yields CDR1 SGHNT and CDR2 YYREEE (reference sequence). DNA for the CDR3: TGTGCCAGCCTAAACACCATATATTTT. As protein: CASLNTIYF. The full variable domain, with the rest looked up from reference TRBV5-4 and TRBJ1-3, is ETGVTQSPTHLIKTRGQQVTLRCSSQSGHNTVSWYQQALGQGPQFIFQYYREEENGRGNFPPRFSGLQFPNYSSELNVNALELDDSALYLCASLNTIYFGEGSWLTVV.

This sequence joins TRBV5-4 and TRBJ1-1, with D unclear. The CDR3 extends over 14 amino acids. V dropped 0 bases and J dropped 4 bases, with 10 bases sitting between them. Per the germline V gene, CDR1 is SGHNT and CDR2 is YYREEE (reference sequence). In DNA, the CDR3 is TGTGCCAGCAGCTTGGCTTCAGGAGGCACTGAAGCTTTCTTT. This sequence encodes CASSLASGGTEAFF.

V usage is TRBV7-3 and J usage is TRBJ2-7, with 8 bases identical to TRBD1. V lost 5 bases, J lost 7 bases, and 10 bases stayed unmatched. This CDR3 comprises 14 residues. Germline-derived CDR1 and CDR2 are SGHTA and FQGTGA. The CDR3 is CASSASGTGREQYF. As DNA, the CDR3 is TGTGCCAGCAGCGCTTCCGGGACAGGAAGGGAGCAGTACTTC.

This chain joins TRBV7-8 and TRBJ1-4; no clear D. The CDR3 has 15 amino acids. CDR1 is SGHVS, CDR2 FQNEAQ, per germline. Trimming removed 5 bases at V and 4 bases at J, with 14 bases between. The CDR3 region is CASSPPSGSNEKLFF. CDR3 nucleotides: TGTGCCAGCAGCCCCCCCTCTGGGAGTAATGAAAAACTGTTTTTT.

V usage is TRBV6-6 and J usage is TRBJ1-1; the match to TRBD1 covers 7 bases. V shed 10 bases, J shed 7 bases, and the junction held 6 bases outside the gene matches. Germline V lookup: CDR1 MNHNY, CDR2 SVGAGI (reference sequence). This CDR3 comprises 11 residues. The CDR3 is CATRQGNEAFF. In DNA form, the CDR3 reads TGTGCCACCAGACAGGGTAATGAAGCTTTCTTT.

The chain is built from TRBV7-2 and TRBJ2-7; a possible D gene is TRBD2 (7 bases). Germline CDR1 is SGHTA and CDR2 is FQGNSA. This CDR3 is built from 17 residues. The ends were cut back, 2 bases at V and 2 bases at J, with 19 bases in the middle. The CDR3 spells CASSLNWGGLRTYEQYF. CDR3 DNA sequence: TGTGCCAGCAGCTTAAATTGGGGGGGCCTAAGGACCTACGAGCAGTACTTC.

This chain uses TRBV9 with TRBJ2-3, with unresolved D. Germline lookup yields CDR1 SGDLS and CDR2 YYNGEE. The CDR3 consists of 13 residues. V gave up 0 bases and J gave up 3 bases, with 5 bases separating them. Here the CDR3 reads CASSVGHTDTQYF. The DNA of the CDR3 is TGTGCCAGCAGCGTAGGGCATACAGATACGCAGTATTTT. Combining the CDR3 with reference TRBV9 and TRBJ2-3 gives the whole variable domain DSGVTQTPKHLITATGQRVTLRCSPRSGDLSVYWYQQSLDQGLQFLIQYYNGEERAKGNILERFSAQQFPDLHSELNLSSLELGDSALYFCASSVGHTDTQYFGPGTRLTVL.

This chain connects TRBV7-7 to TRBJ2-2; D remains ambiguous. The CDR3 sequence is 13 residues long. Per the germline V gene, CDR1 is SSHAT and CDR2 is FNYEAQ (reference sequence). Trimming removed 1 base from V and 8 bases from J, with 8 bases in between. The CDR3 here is CASSLGPQGELFF. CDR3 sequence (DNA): TGTGCCAGCAGCTTAGGACCACAAGGGGAGCTGTTTTTT.

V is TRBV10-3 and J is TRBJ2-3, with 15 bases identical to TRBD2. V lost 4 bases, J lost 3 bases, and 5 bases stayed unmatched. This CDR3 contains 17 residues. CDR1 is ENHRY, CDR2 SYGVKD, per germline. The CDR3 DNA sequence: TGTGCCATCAGTGGTGGACTAGCGGGGGGGGGTACAGATACGCAGTATTTT. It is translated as CAISGGLAGGGTDTQYF.

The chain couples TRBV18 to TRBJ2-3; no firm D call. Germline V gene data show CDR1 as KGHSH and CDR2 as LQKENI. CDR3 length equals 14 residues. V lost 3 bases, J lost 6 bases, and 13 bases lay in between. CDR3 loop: CASSPPGQSDTQYF. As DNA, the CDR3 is TGTGCCAGCTCACCTCCAGGTCAATCTGATACGCAGTATTTT. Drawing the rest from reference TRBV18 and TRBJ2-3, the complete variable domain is NAGVMQNPRHLVRRRGQEARLRCSPMKGHSHVYWYRQLPEEGLKFMVYLQKENIIDESGMPKERFSAEFPKEGPSILRIQQVVRGDSAAYFCASSPPGQSDTQYFGPGTRLTVL.

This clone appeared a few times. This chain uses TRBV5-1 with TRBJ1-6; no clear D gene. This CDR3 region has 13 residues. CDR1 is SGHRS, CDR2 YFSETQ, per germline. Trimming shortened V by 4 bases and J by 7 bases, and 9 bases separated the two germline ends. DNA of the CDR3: TGCGCCAGCAGCCCGGACGTGAATTCACCCCTCCACTTT. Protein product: CASSPDVNSPLHF. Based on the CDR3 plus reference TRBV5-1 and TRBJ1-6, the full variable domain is KAGVTQTPRYLIKTRGQQVTLSCSPISGHRSVSWYQQTPGQGLQFLFEYFSETQRNKGNFPGRFSGRQFSNSRSEMNVSTLELGDSALYLCASSPDVNSPLHFGNGTRLTVT.

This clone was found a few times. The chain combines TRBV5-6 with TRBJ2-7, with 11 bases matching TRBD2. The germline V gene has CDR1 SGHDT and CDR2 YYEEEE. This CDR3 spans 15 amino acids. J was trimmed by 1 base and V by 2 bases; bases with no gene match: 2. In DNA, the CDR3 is TGTGCCAGCAGCTTTAGCGGGGGGGTATCCTACGAGCAGTACTTC. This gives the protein CASSFSGGVSYEQYF.

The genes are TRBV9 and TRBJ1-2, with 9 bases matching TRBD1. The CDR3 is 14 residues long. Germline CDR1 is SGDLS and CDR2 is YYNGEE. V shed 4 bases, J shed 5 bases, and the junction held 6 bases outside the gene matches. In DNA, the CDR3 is TGTGCCAGCAGCCCCACGGGGACAGGGTATGGCTACACCTTC. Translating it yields CASSPTGTGYGYTF.